The 10 T cell receptor beta chains in this list originate from one sample, sequenced in a study of T cells in Graves' hyperthyroidism and ophthalmopathy. Researchers amplified the TCR beta CDR3 regions from RNA transcripts. The HTBI primer set drove a first-round RT-PCR of the TCR CDR3. Using its own MiXCR run on the multiplex PCR reads, TCRdb lists one record per CDR3 protein. This table has about 480,000 distinct CDR3 sequences, about 24% appearing once. The sample taken for sequencing was blood. The receptors were sampled from a woman aged 25 to 39 with Graves' ophthalmopathy.

The chain recombines TRBV6-1 with TRBJ1-5; D unclear. This CDR3 spans 17 amino acids. In germline, CDR1 is MNHNS, CDR2 SASEGT. Trimming removed 1 base from V and 0 bases from J, with 13 bases in between. CDR3 DNA sequence: TGTGCCAGCAGTGAAGAGCTCCACAATCGTAGCAATCAGCCCCAGCATTTT. Amino acid sequence: CASSEELHNRSNQPQHF.

The chain is built from TRBV30 and TRBJ1-2; perhaps TRBD1 as D (5 bases). The germline V gene encodes CDR1 GTSNPN and CDR2 SVGIG (reference sequence). The CDR3 is 13 residues long. Trimming left V 3 bases short and J 4 bases short, with 12 bases between. The CDR3 loop reads CAWREGPFYGYTF. The CDR3 DNA follows: TGTGCCTGGAGAGAGGGGCCCTTCTATGGCTACACCTTC. Supplemented by reference TRBV30 and TRBJ1-2, the full variable domain reads SQTIHQWPATLVQPVGSPLSLECTVEGTSNPNLYWYRQAAGRGLQLLFYSVGIGQISSEVPQNLSASRPQDRQFILSSKKLLLSDSGFYLCAWREGPFYGYTFGSGTRLTVV.

This sequence joins TRBV6-2 or TRBV6-3 and TRBJ1-1, with D possibly matching TRBD1 (5 bases). The germline V gene has CDR1 MNHEY and CDR2 SVGEGT. V lost 2 bases to trimming and J lost 0 bases, with 19 bases between them. The CDR3 sequence is 18 residues long. Here the CDR3 DNA reads TGTGCCAGCAGTTACAGTCAGCTGGAGGGGAATTTGAACACTGAAGCTTTCTTT. Amino acid sequence: CASSYSQLEGNLNTEAFF.

This clonotype occurred many times. The chain uses TRBV7-9 and TRBJ2-7, with 8 bases that match TRBD2. In germline, CDR1 is SEHNR, CDR2 FQNEAQ (reference sequence). The CDR3 is 14 amino acids. Trimming took 2 bases from V and 7 from J; bases not matched to a gene: 7. The DNA of the CDR3 is TGTGCCAGCAGCTTATCGGGGGGGGCCCAGGAGCAGTACTTC. This encodes CASSLSGGAQEQYF.

At least ten counts were recorded for this clonotype. This chain joins TRBV20-1 and TRBJ1-6, with a possible D match to TRBD1 (5 bases). CDR3 length equals 14 residues. Germline values: CDR1 DFQATT, CDR2 SNEGSKA (reference sequence). V dropped 6 bases and J dropped 6 bases, with 15 bases sitting between them. The CDR3 nucleotides are TGCAGTGCCGAGCCCTCCGACAGTAATTCACCCCTCCACTTT. It translates to CSAEPSDSNSPLHF.

This clonotype appeared many times. The rearrangement joins TRBV7-9 to TRBJ1-2; the D is unclear. The CDR3 extends over 14 amino acids. V was shortened by 4 bases and J by 3 bases, with 12 bases between the two germline ends. The germline gives CDR1 SEHNR, CDR2 FQNEAQ (reference sequence). CDR3 in amino acids: CASSSAGIDYGYTF. The CDR3 bases are TGTGCCAGCAGCTCAGCGGGTATCGACTATGGCTACACCTTC.

This clonotype was seen many times. The chain employs TRBV24-1 and TRBJ1-2; D is ambiguous. The germline V gene encodes CDR1 KGHDR and CDR2 SFDVKD. Between the trimmed V and J ends, which lost 4 bases and 4 bases, there was a span of 6 bases. The CDR3 loop spans 12 amino acids. CDR3 DNA sequence: TGTGCCACCAGTGAAGGAGCCTATGGCTACACCTTC. Translating gives CATSEGAYGYTF.

V is TRBV3-1 and J is TRBJ1-1; no firm D call. The V end was cut by 6 bases, the J end by 1 base, with 12 bases between. The CDR3 consists of 14 residues. Germline V gene data show CDR1 as LGHDT and CDR2 as YNNKEL (reference sequence). The CDR3 DNA sequence: TGTGCCAGCAGAGAGTCGGGGAGGAACACTGAAGCTTTCTTT. Its translation is CASRESGRNTEAFF.

This clonotype was observed many times. The chain combines TRBV27 with TRBJ1-1, with 7 bases identical to TRBD1. Trimming removed 6 bases from V and 4 bases from J; junction bases left unmatched: 5. The CDR3 is 13 amino acids. The germline gives CDR1 MNHEY, CDR2 SMNVEV (reference sequence). The CDR3 region has the DNA TGTGCCAGCAGAAACTACAGGGGCACTGAAGCTTTCTTT. This gives the protein CASRNYRGTEAFF.

There are many counts of this clonotype. J is TRBJ1-2 and V is TRBV5-1; 10 bases agree with TRBD1. The CDR3 covers 15 residues. CDR1 and CDR2 from the germline V gene are SGHRS and YFSETQ. V dropped 3 bases and J dropped 8; count of bases not matched to a gene: 10. The CDR3 reads CASSYIPGQGSGYTF. The CDR3 coding sequence is TGCGCCAGCAGCTATATACCGGGACAGGGGTCCGGCTACACCTTC.